The next 26 T cell receptor beta chains were all read from a single sample in a study of blood T cell repertoires in COVID-19. Libraries were prepared by immunoSEQ multiplex PCR; TCRdb keeps only in-frame clonotypes and omits some of them. The sample lists about 310,000 clones, around 91% occurring once. Material: peripheral blood. These receptor sequences come from a woman aged 40-49 years with COVID-19, enrolled during active disease.

The chain has TRBV5-1 and TRBJ1-4, with D possibly matching TRBD1 (5 bases). Germline values: CDR1 SGHRS, CDR2 YFSETQ. Trimming stripped 0 bases from V and 2 bases from J, with 8 bases between. The CDR3 extends over 15 amino acids. This chain's CDR3 is CASSLGDSTNEKLFF. Here the CDR3 DNA reads TGCGCCAGCAGCTTGGGAGACAGCACTAATGAAAAACTGTTTTTT.

The chain couples TRBV2 to TRBJ1-5; TRBD1 agrees at 9 bases. There are 15 residues in the CDR3. Germline values: CDR1 SNHLY, CDR2 FYNNEI. V trimming: 7 bases; J trimming: 4 bases; junction bases outside the gene matches: 8. CDR3 in DNA: TGTGCCAGCAACCAGGGACAGGGTACAAATCAGCCCCAGCATTTT. Translating gives CASNQGQGTNQPQHF.

Concerning this clone: The sample carries other DNA sequences with the same CDR3. The V gene is TRBV9, the J gene TRBJ2-5; 10 bases align to TRBD1. The germline V gene encodes CDR1 SGDLS and CDR2 YYNGEE. CDR3 length equals 15 residues. V was pared by 4 bases and J by 4 bases, with 7 bases of the junction left unmatched. CDR3 DNA: TGTGCCAGCAGCTCTCGGACAGGGGGAGGAGAGACCCAGTACTTC. Amino acids: CASSSRTGGGETQYF.

This clone was detected only once. This chain connects TRBV2 to TRBJ2-1; TRBD1 matches 8 bases. With 2 bases clipped from V and 6 bases from J, the junction kept 6 bases outside the gene matches. The CDR3 sequence is 15 residues long. Germline V gene data show CDR1 as SNHLY and CDR2 as FYNNEI. CDR3 sequence (DNA): TGTGCCAGCAGTGAATTCTCAGGGGGCACCAATGAGCAGTTCTTC. Translating it yields CASSEFSGGTNEQFF.

This sequence joins TRBV18 and TRBJ1-5; D is perhaps TRBD1 (5 bases). The germline V gene has CDR1 KGHSH and CDR2 LQKENI. V was cut by 2 bases and J by 7 bases, with 24 bases left in between. The CDR3 length is 18 residues. The DNA of the CDR3 is TGTGCCAGCTCACCAAGATTGATAATAGGGGAGGTAAGACAGCCCCAGCATTTT. Translating gives CASSPRLIIGEVRQPQHF.

V and J are TRBV28 and TRBJ1-3; no reliable D call. There are 15 residues in the CDR3. Germline CDR1 is MDHEN and CDR2 is SYDVKM. V gave up 2 bases and J gave up 2 bases, with 10 bases separating them. The CDR3 DNA sequence: TGTGCCAGCAGTTTAGCGGAGAATACTGGAAACACCATATATTTT. Translating it yields CASSLAENTGNTIYF.

This chain links TRBV18 with TRBJ1-3; D is possibly TRBD1 (6 bases). Trimming removed 2 bases at V and 2 bases at J, with 13 bases between. The germline V gene encodes CDR1 KGHSH and CDR2 LQKENI. The CDR3 covers 16 residues. The CDR3 DNA reads TGTGCCAGCTCACCAAGCGTACAGGGTACTGGAAACACCATATATTTT. Translated: CASSPSVQGTGNTIYF.

The chain recombines TRBV6-2 or TRBV6-3 with TRBJ1-5, with D possibly TRBD1 on 6 matching bases. Per the germline V gene, CDR1 is MNHEY and CDR2 is SVGEGT. V was cut by 2 bases and J by 4 bases, with 9 bases left in between. The CDR3 runs 14 residues. CDR3 amino acids: CASSYAGANQPQHF. As DNA, the CDR3 is TGTGCCAGCAGTTACGCGGGGGCTAATCAGCCCCAGCATTTT.

CDR3 bases: TGTGCCAGCATCCCCTCCCCGGGAGGCTATGGCTACACCTTC. Translated: CASIPSPGGYGYTF. J is TRBJ1-2 and V is TRBV11-2; D remains ambiguous. The germline V and J ends were trimmed by 7 bases and 4 bases, with 16 bases remaining between them. Germline lookup yields CDR1 SGHAT and CDR2 FQNNGV. This CDR3 region has 14 residues.

This sequence joins TRBV6-5 and TRBJ1-1, with 7 bases fitting TRBD1. Trimming cost V 4 bases and J 11 bases; bases outside gene matches: 7. The CDR3 runs 12 residues. Germline V gene data show CDR1 as MNHEY and CDR2 as SVGAGI. CDR3 nucleotide sequence: TGTGCCAGCAGTTCACAGGGGCGATGGGCTTTCTTT. It is translated as CASSSQGRWAFF.

The chain links TRBV6-2 or TRBV6-3 to TRBJ1-5; D possibly corresponds to TRBD1 (6 bases). The CDR3 is 16 amino acids. The V end was cut by 1 base, the J end by 2 bases, with 12 bases between. Per the germline V gene, CDR1 is MNHEY and CDR2 is SVGEGT. CDR3 nucleotides: TGTGCCAGCAGTTACTTCCGGGACATCGGCAATCAGCCCCAGCATTTT. Its translation is CASSYFRDIGNQPQHF.

This clone has more than one count but fewer than ten. The J gene is TRBJ1-6, the V gene TRBV7-3; D possibly corresponds to TRBD1 (5 bases). The CDR3 runs to 13 residues. Germline CDR1 is SGHTA and CDR2 is FQGTGA. Trimming took off 5 bases at V and 12 bases at J, with 14 bases between the two ends. CDR3 DNA sequence: TGTGCCAGCAGCCCCAGTCTGGGGGGACCCCTCCACTTT. Residues: CASSPSLGGPLHF. Supplemented by reference TRBV7-3 and TRBJ1-6, the full variable domain reads GAGVSQTPSNKVTEKGKYVELRCDPISGHTALYWYRQSLGQGPEFLIYFQGTGAADDSGLPNDRFFAVRPEGSVSTLKIQRTERGDSAVYLCASSPSLGGPLHFGNGTRLTVT.

This clone appeared once. The V call is TRBV15, the J call TRBJ1-5; 9 bases fit TRBD1. Germline V CDR1 and CDR2: LNHNV, YYDKDF (reference sequence). CDR3 size: 17 residues. Unmatched junction bases numbered 6, after V lost 3 bases and J lost 0 bases. The CDR3 nucleotides read TGTGCCACCAGCAGTGAACAGGGGGCCTCTAGCAATCAGCCCCAGCATTTT. It translates to CATSSEQGASSNQPQHF.

The V and J genes are TRBV5-4 and TRBJ1-4, with D uncertain. V lost 4 bases to trimming and J lost 9 bases, with 16 bases between them. Germline CDR1 reads SGHNT; CDR2 reads YYREEE (reference sequence). The CDR3 extends over 14 amino acids. The CDR3 DNA reads TGTGCCAGCAGCCCCGACCCCTCGCGGAAAAAACTGTTTTTT. Its protein product is CASSPDPSRKKLFF.

V and J are TRBV27 and TRBJ1-1; D gene uncertain. Per the germline V gene, CDR1 is MNHEY and CDR2 is SMNVEV (reference sequence). This CDR3 contains 15 residues. The germline V and J ends were trimmed by 7 bases and 0 bases, with 15 bases remaining between them. The CDR3 here is CASKLKRDLNTEAFF. The CDR3 coding sequence is TGTGCCAGCAAGTTGAAGCGGGATTTGAACACTGAAGCTTTCTTT.

The V and J genes are TRBV27 and TRBJ1-1; 11 nucleotides agree with TRBD1. This CDR3 has 16 residues. V was clipped by 5 bases and J by 0 bases; unmatched bases: 5. The germline CDR1 and CDR2 sequences are MNHEY and SMNVEV (reference sequence). CDR3 bases: TGTGCCAGCAGTCCCCGGACAGGGGGCTTGAACACTGAAGCTTTCTTT. This sequence encodes CASSPRTGGLNTEAFF.

The table lists this clone with a count of one. The V call is TRBV5-8, the J call TRBJ1-5; D is undetermined. The CDR3 spans 12 residues. The V gene's germline CDR1 is SGHTS and CDR2 YDEGEE. The ends were cut back, 1 base at V and 7 bases at J, with 6 bases in the middle. The CDR3 region is CASSLSLQPQHF. The CDR3, as DNA: TGTGCCAGCAGCTTGTCGTTGCAGCCCCAGCATTTT.

The chain recombines TRBV7-9 with TRBJ1-1; a weak D match, TRBD1 (6 bases). Trimming took off 7 bases at V and 0 bases at J, with 15 bases between the two ends. The CDR3 length is 15 residues. CDR1 and CDR2 (germline): SEHNR, FQNEAQ (reference sequence). In DNA form, the CDR3 reads TGTGCCAGCACCAACGACGGACAGTTGAACACTGAAGCTTTCTTT. Protein product: CASTNDGQLNTEAFF.

The chain employs TRBV3-1 (or the pseudogene TRBV3-2) and TRBJ2-2, with TRBD1 matching over 10 bases. The CDR3 contains 16 residues. The germline CDR1 and CDR2 sequences are LGHDT and YNNKEL (reference sequence). V was pared by 4 bases and J by 6 bases, with 8 bases of the junction left unmatched. The CDR3 loop is CASSPSGQGSAGELFF. CDR3 bases: TGTGCCAGCAGCCCGTCGGGACAGGGGAGCGCCGGGGAGCTGTTTTTT.

This clone rates as medium-sized. The same CDR3 is also encoded by other DNA sequences in this sample. The chain is built from TRBV27 and TRBJ1-5, with D possibly TRBD1 on 5 matching bases. The CDR3 consists of 14 residues. Trimming removed 5 bases at V and 1 base at J, with 9 bases between. Per germline, CDR1 MNHEY and CDR2 SMNVEV (reference sequence). The CDR3 DNA is TGTGCCAGCAGTGACAGATTCAGCAATCAGCCCCAGCATTTT. Translating gives CASSDRFSNQPQHF.

J is TRBJ1-1 and V is TRBV18, with D tentatively TRBD1 (6 bases). The germline V and J ends were trimmed by 5 bases and 4 bases, with 20 bases remaining between them. This CDR3 spans 16 amino acids. Germline CDR1 is KGHSH and CDR2 is LQKENI. The CDR3 protein is CASSTKRNRVGTEAFF. CDR3 sequence (DNA): TGTGCCAGCTCAACAAAAAGGAACAGGGTGGGCACTGAAGCTTTCTTT.

The V call is TRBV24-1, the J call TRBJ1-5; 7 bases are a match to TRBD1. The CDR3 totals 14 residues. The V gene end was trimmed by 6 bases and the J gene end by 2 bases; junction bases not matched to a gene: 3. The V gene's germline CDR1 is KGHDR and CDR2 SFDVKD. CDR3: CATSSDRGNQPQHF. The CDR3 bases are TGTGCCACCAGTTCCGACAGGGGCAATCAGCCCCAGCATTTT.

The chain joins TRBV27 to TRBJ2-7, with TRBD2 as a possible D gene (5 bases). CDR1 is MNHEY, CDR2 SMNVEV, per germline (reference sequence). This CDR3 comprises 12 residues. The ends were cut back, 1 base at V and 6 bases at J, with 7 bases in the middle. CDR3 sequence reads: CASSLFAGEQYF. The CDR3 DNA reads TGTGCCAGCAGTTTATTTGCGGGCGAGCAGTACTTC.

This CDR3 is CATSRVSGTSYEQYF. DNA of the CDR3: TGTGCCACCAGCAGAGTTTCTGGAACTAGCTACGAGCAGTACTTC. The V gene is TRBV15, the J gene TRBJ2-7; D is possibly TRBD2 (5 bases). The CDR3 totals 15 residues. Trimming pared 1 base from V and 3 bases from J, leaving 13 bases between. From germline, CDR1 is LNHNV and CDR2 YYDKDF (reference sequence).

J is TRBJ2-1 and V is TRBV5-1; 9 nucleotides line up with TRBD2. In germline, CDR1 is SGHRS, CDR2 YFSETQ. This CDR3 spans 14 amino acids. The trim removed 5 bases at V and 5 bases at J, leaving 5 bases unmatched. In nucleotides, the CDR3 is TGCGCCAGCAGGAGACTAGCGGAAAACAATGAGCAGTTCTTC. Its protein product is CASRRLAENNEQFF.

This clone came up a few times. The chain has TRBV19 and TRBJ1-2, with D perhaps matching TRBD1 (5 bases). The CDR3 loop spans 12 amino acids. Germline V gene lookup returns CDR1 LNHDA and CDR2 SQIVND (reference sequence). V lost 5 bases and J lost 6, with 10 bases in between. This CDR3 is CASSRRQNGYTF. DNA of the CDR3: TGTGCCAGTAGTCGGAGACAGAATGGCTACACCTTC. The whole variable domain, remainder taken from reference TRBV19 and TRBJ1-2, is DGGITQSPKYLFRKEGQNVTLSCEQNLNHDAMYWYRQDPGQGLRLIYYSQIVNDFQKGDIAEGYSVSREKKESFPLTVTSAQKNPTAFYLCASSRRQNGYTFGSGTRLTVV.